This T cell receptor beta chain emerged from a study of blood T cell repertoires in COVID-19. The wider study: Researchers got acute and convalescent COVID-19 samples from the United States, Italy and Spain. The cDNA or gDNA used as material had been derived from T cells, B-cell-depleted T cells, or PBMCs.

In the authors' workflow: Amplification of reference gene primers provided the estimated nucleated cell counts. Sequencing used immunoSEQ multiplex PCR; TCRdb keeps in-frame clones, though not all of them. The V and J calls and clone size come from that table; D and trimming were worked out from the DNA. The table has tens of thousands of clones, around three quarters seen once. J was trimmed by 5 bases and V by 4 bases; bases with no gene match: 10. This CDR3 spans 16 amino acids. From germline, CDR1 is MDHEN and CDR2 SYDVKM. The source material was peripheral blood. This TCR came from a human donor in a cohort sampled during active COVID-19. The V and J genes are TRBV28 and TRBJ1-2; 10 bases align to TRBD1. Written as DNA, the CDR3 is TGTGCCAGCAGTTCCCTAAGACAGGGGGCATATTATGGCTACACCTTC. This gives the protein CASSSLRQGAYYGYTF.